This TCR beta chain originates from a study of T-cell reconstitution after alpha-beta-depleted transplantation in children. General study findings and limits: Surviving recipient T cells and thymic progenitors accounted for the high day-60 TCRbeta diversity observed in some patients. Reportedly, only several hundred clones from non-depleted graft cells drove alpha-beta T-cell counts at about two months. It was newly produced T cells that mostly accounted for T-cell counts and diversity one year after transplant.

CDR1 is SGHRS and CDR2 is YFSETQ in the germline V gene. The CDR3 is 16 residues long. Trimming left V 2 bases short and J 3 bases short, with 16 bases between. As it was prepared, the TCRbeta library received unique molecular identifiers. MiXCR, run by TCRdb on the PCR reads, gives a single entry per CDR3 protein. The data hold hundreds of thousands of distinct CDR3 sequences, with roughly 24% observed a single time. This clonotype was seen only a few times. Its antigen is undetermined. The clonotype was recovered from a girl under 10 years old with Fanconi anemia, due to receive a stem cell transplant. Source: PBMCs, taken before TCRalphabeta/CD19-depleted stem cell transplant. The chain uses TRBV5-1 and TRBJ2-3, with D possibly TRBD2 on 5 matching bases. CDR3 sequence reads: CASSFRAGELTDTQYF. DNA of the CDR3: TGCGCCAGCAGCTTTAGGGCCGGGGAGTTAACAGATACGCAGTATTTT.